The T cell receptor (beta chain) under discussion was sequenced for a study of blood T cells in healthy people across ages (dated by TCRdb to 2013 to 2016). Some background on the complete study: In model experiments, template switching captured about one uniquely barcoded TCR beta cDNA molecule for every two T cells. Age-related changes in TCR beta repertoire diversity were measured in the study by deep sequencing normalized with unique cDNA molecular identifiers. The donors were divided into four age groups: young (average approximately 17 years), middle-aged (under 40), aged (about 60) and long-lived (about 80). Donors of different ages were randomly distributed across sequencing lanes to avoid experimental bias. The study analyzed two additional independent replicas of 1 million unique cDNA reads from the same blood draw for two donors, one aged 18 to 29 and one aged 80 or older.

The library was prepared using 5' RACE. TCRdb names Illumina HiSeq 2500 as the instrument used. The second PCR ran for about 6 to 11 cycles and used a J-beta primer mix along with a sample-barcoded 5' primer. A unique molecular identifier was introduced onto each TCR beta cDNA molecule by a template-switch 5' adaptor carrying 12 random nucleotides. Each sample yielded at least 2.5 million CDR3-containing paired-end reads. The Mint cDNA synthesis kit, primed by a TRBC-specific oligonucleotide, was used to synthesize first-strand cDNA from all RNA. Following uracil-DNA glycosylase treatment, a first 18-cycle PCR with universal primers M1SS and BC2_uni_R was performed on all cDNA. As for the authors' bioinformatics: Each sample was normalized by randomly selecting 1 million high-quality reads, each carrying a distinct molecular identifier. Reads sharing molecular identifiers were discarded rather than binned into consensus sequences. CDR3 identification, clonotype clustering and error correction used MiTCR with a Q25 quality threshold and the strictest error-elimination algorithm. A nonparametric unseen species model with Euler transformation was used to estimate lower-bound total TCR beta diversity. TCRdb reanalyzed the raw reads on its own, using fastp at Q25 for trimming and MiXCR for clone calling, and kept in-frame beta chains. CDR3 protein duplicates are merged, each entry listing the most common genes and DNA. The V and J calls, along with clone size, are taken from TCRdb and not from the paper's own processing. In all, the sample holds hundreds of thousands of distinct CDR3 sequences, and over 40% of those were seen once. The top ten hold approximately 12% of the sample.

This clonotype was recorded many times. Its antigen is still unknown. There are no base qualities to consult, and no much larger clone falls within one base. Donors were 40 or so systemically healthy Caucasian individuals from Russia aged 6 to 90 years. About 9.1 milliliters of peripheral blood were collected from each donor into EDTA-treated Vacutainer tubes. PBMCs were isolated by Ficoll-Paque density-gradient centrifugation, with at least 6.5 million obtained per sample. Total RNA, at least 6 micrograms per sample, was extracted from PBMCs with Trizol reagent. The percentages of naive CD45RAhigh/CD27high T cells were determined by flow cytometry on a PBMC aliquot from every donor. Study-wide findings and limitations: Because donor CMV infection status was unknown, age-related changes in expanded clonotypes were potentially confounded. Compared with the aged group, the long-lived group had more naive CD4+ T cells, fewer expanded clones and increased TCR diversity, suggesting age selection. As age increased, observed TCR beta diversity per million T cells dropped in a roughly linear way, and a significant reduction was already evident by age 40. The percentage of naive T cells measured by flow cytometry correlated strongly with observed TCR beta diversity. Estimates of total diversity based on one million sequenced T cells were considered lower bounds and underestimates. Because profiling used bulk unsorted PBMCs, naive and antigen-experienced compartments could not be compared conclusively.

The CDR3 numbers 17 residues from cysteine through phenylalanine. Only the CDR3 DNA stays, 51 bases, in frame from base 1. Based on the germline V gene, the CDR1 and CDR2 sequences are SGDLS and YYNGEE. For this chain, trimming is 0 bases at the V end and 0 bases at the J end, and the number of junction bases without a gene match is 6. The V and J segments used are TRBV9 and TRBJ2-1, with 7 junctional bases fitting TRBD2. The sample comprised blood. This TCR derives from a woman older than 75 in good health. The CDR3 corresponds to CASSVDGGYSSYNEQFF. The nucleotide sequence reads TGTGCCAGCAGCGTAGACGGGGGGTACAGCTCCTACAATGAGCAGTTCTTC.